The sequence of this T cell receptor beta chain was determined in a study of blood T cell repertoires in COVID-19. Study background: Samples taken during acute and convalescent COVID-19 were collected in the United States, Italy and Spain. Sources were T cells, B-cell-depleted T cells, or PBMCs; the material itself was cDNA or gDNA.

Methods used by the authors: Reference gene primers were amplified, and this amplification served to estimate nucleated cell counts. The data were produced by immunoSEQ multiplex PCR, yet TCRdb's version contains in-frame clones alone and is incomplete. V and J calls and clone size are those listed in that table; D and trimming were worked out from the DNA. Found here are about 46,000 clones, around 90% of them singletons; the top ten hold roughly 20%. Sequenced input: peripheral blood. This receptor was identified in a man between 65 and 79 years old with active COVID-19.

The CDR3 nucleotides read TGTGCCAGCAGTATTGGGGGGACGGAGGCCTACGAGCAGTACTTC. As protein: CASSIGGTEAYEQYF. V is TRBV28 and J is TRBJ2-7, with D possibly being TRBD2 (6 bases). The CDR3 is 15 residues long. Germline V gene lookup returns CDR1 MDHEN and CDR2 SYDVKM. V shed 5 bases and J shed 2 bases, with 16 bases lying between them.